This T cell receptor beta chain was sequenced during a study of regulatory dendritic cells for organ transplantation. Points on this clone: Its antigen is currently unknown.

V was pared by 0 bases and J by 9 bases, with 9 bases of the junction left unmatched. CDR1 and CDR2 from the germline V gene are LNHNV and YYDKDF (reference sequence). The CDR3 contains 15 residues. Sorted subsets were CFSE-labeled and cultured less than 6 days with allogeneic dendritic cells. Clones were sequenced by immunoSEQ multiplex PCR, and TCRdb holds only the in-frame ones, with some missing. The sample includes more than 9,500 clones, roughly nine tenths of them seen just once. The rearrangement uses TRBV15 and TRBJ2-3; 7 bases are shared with TRBD2. The receptor was isolated from a human donor in good health. The sample consisted of naive CD8+ T cells from blood cultured with regulatory dendritic cells. The subset denotes: CD45RA+ naive T cells. The CDR3 region has the DNA TGTGCCACCAGCAGAGAAGACGGGGGGATAGGGACGCAGTATTTT. This translates into CATSREDGGIGTQYF.